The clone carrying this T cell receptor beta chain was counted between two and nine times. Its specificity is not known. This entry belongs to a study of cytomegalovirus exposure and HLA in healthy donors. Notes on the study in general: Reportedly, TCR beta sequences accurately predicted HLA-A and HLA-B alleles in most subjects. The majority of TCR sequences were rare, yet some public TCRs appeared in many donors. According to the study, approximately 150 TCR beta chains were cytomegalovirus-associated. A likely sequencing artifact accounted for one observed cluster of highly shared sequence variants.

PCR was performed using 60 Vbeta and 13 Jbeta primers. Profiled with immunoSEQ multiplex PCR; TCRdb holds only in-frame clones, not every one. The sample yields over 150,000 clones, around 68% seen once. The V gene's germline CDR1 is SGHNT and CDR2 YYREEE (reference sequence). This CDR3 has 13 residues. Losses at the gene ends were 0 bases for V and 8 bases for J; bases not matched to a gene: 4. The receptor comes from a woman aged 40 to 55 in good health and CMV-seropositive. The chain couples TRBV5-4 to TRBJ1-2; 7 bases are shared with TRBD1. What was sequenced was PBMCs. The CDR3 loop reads CASSLVDRQGYTF. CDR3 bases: TGTGCCAGCAGCTTGGTGGACAGGCAAGGCTACACCTTC.